The source of this TCR beta chain is a study of sequential checkpoint blockade in melanoma. Across the study: Maintenance nivolumab came after either treatment sequence.

The treatment is: randomized to nivolumab then ipilimumab (arm A) or the reverse (arm B). This table comes from immunoSEQ multiplex PCR, and its TCRdb copy is limited to in-frame clones, with some not included. The sample carries tens of thousands of clones, less than 90% recorded once. After removal of 0 bases from V and 3 bases from J, the junction contained 12 bases not matched to a gene. CDR3 length equals 18 residues. Germline-derived CDR1 and CDR2 are LNHDA and SQIVND (reference sequence). The sequenced sample was CD8+ T cells sorted from blood (inferred from file names), obtained from a patient given nivolumab and ipilimumab in sequence. This chain links TRBV19 with TRBJ2-7; the match to TRBD2 covers 9 bases. The receptor was derived from a human donor with melanoma. CDR3 DNA: TGTGCCAGTAGTATAGATCCGCGGGCGGGAGGGTACGACTACGAGCAGTACTTC. It is translated as CASSIDPRAGGYDYEQYF.